Shown below are 8 T cell receptor beta chains from a single sample sequenced in a study of blood T cell dynamics during melanoma immunotherapy. Study-level findings and limits: Immune-effector CD8+ cells best matched cell-free DNA CDR3 sequences and were most clonal.

Data came from immunoSEQ multiplex PCR; TCRdb stores just in-frame clones and leaves some out. In the table there are 1,000 or so clones, approximately 75% of which are singletons. The time point was: week 3, after first cycle of checkpoint inhibitor. TIE cells were CD3+ CD4- CD8+ CD45RA- CD45RO-high CD27- CCR7- memory T cells. The antigens of these receptors remain unknown. The sample was CD8+ T cells from blood, taken from a patient treated with checkpoint blockade. These TCRs come from a human donor with melanoma.

This sequence joins TRBV4-1 and TRBJ1-3, with 7 bases lining up with TRBD1. CDR3 size: 17 residues. V was pared by 0 bases and J by 4 bases, with 9 bases of the junction left unmatched. Germline CDR1 reads MGHRA; CDR2 reads YSYEKL. The CDR3 DNA sequence: TGCGCCAGCAGCCAAGATTCCCCGACAGGGCCCGGAAACACCATATATTTT. This translates into CASSQDSPTGPGNTIYF.

The J gene is TRBJ2-7, the V gene TRBV4-3; perhaps TRBD1 as D (6 bases). V was pared by 4 bases and J by 2 bases, with 9 bases between. Per germline, CDR1 LGHNA and CDR2 YSLEER. The CDR3 length is 13 residues. The CDR3 region has the DNA TGCGCCAGCAGCCTCTCAGGGGCCTACGAGCAGTACTTC. This encodes CASSLSGAYEQYF.

This clone occurred once. The genes are TRBV19 and TRBJ1-3, with D perhaps matching TRBD1 (5 bases). V lost 3 bases to trimming and J lost 0 bases, with 15 bases between them. The CDR3 runs 17 residues. Germline loops: CDR1 LNHDA, CDR2 SQIVND (reference sequence). The CDR3: CASSMGGAPTSGNTIYF. The DNA of the CDR3 is TGTGCCAGTAGTATGGGGGGAGCCCCCACCTCTGGAAACACCATATATTTT.

This clone was found a few times. The V gene is TRBV9, the J gene TRBJ2-2; no reliable D call. Per the germline V gene, CDR1 is SGDLS and CDR2 is YYNGEE. The CDR3 extends over 10 amino acids. Trimming removed 1 base from V and 9 bases from J, with 1 base in between. CDR3 sequence: CASSVRELFF. CDR3 DNA: TGTGCCAGCAGCGTAAGGGAGCTGTTTTTT.

The CDR3 loop reads CATSPLRGFHEQYF. The DNA of the CDR3 is TGTGCCACCAGCCCGTTGCGGGGGTTCCACGAGCAGTACTTC. This sequence joins TRBV15 and TRBJ2-7, with 7 bases fitting TRBD2. This CDR3 is built from 14 residues. The germline V gene has CDR1 LNHNV and CDR2 YYDKDF (reference sequence). V shed 5 bases and J 5 bases; nucleotides not matched to a gene: 9.

This clone has more than one count but fewer than ten. The chain couples TRBV4-1 to TRBJ2-7, with D unclear. The V end lost 0 bases, the J end lost 2 bases, and 11 bases lay between the germline ends. This CDR3 spans 15 amino acids. Germline V gene data show CDR1 as MGHRA and CDR2 as YSYEKL. The CDR3 DNA reads as TGCGCCAGCAGCCAAGAGACCGGTAGTACCTACGAGCAGTACTTC. Its translation: CASSQETGSTYEQYF.

Only one count was recorded for this clone. This chain connects TRBV19 to TRBJ2-7; 10 bases are shared with TRBD1. CDR1 is LNHDA and CDR2 is SQIVND in the germline V gene (reference sequence). The CDR3 length is 15 residues. Trimming took 6 bases from V and 2 from J; bases not matched to a gene: 7. This CDR3 is CASSPTGTGAYEQYF. In DNA, the CDR3 is TGTGCCAGTAGCCCCACCGGGACAGGGGCCTACGAGCAGTACTTC.

About this clone itself: Other nucleotide sequences in the sample specify the same CDR3. The chain links TRBV2 to TRBJ2-1, with D possibly being TRBD2 (7 bases). V lost 4 bases and J 10 bases, leaving 20 bases between the germline ends. Germline V CDR1 and CDR2: SNHLY, FYNNEI. There are 15 residues in the CDR3. CDR3 loop: CASSGGGGRALEQFF. In DNA, the CDR3 is TGTGCCAGCAGTGGAGGGGGTGGGAGGGCCTTGGAGCAGTTCTTC. The variable domain in full, with the rest retrieved from reference TRBV2 and TRBJ2-1, is EPEVTQTPSHQVTQMGQEVILRCVPISNHLYFYWYRQILGQKVEFLVSFYNNEISEKSEIFDDQFSVERPDGSNFTLKIRSTKLEDSAMYFCASSGGGGRALEQFFGPGTRLTVL.